This T cell receptor beta chain was sequenced during a study of naive and memory T cell subsets. Findings of the study overall: This RNA-based method may be sensitive to activation-related transcript changes.

Concerning this clonotype: Its antigen is unknown.

The SP2 primer and nested alpha and beta constant region primers amplified ligated cDNA in four rounds. Blood and skin TCR RNA was reverse transcribed with alpha and beta constant primers. One entry per CDR3 protein results from TCRdb running MiXCR on the UMI-ligation and nested PCR reads. This table has around 24,000 distinct CDR3 sequences, 4% to 6.5% appearing once. CDR1 SQVTM and CDR2 ANQGSEA come from the germline V gene. With 6 bases clipped from V and 2 bases from J, the junction kept 5 bases outside the gene matches. The CDR3 runs to 13 residues. An oligonucleotide containing a UMI was ligated to the 3' end of TCR cDNA. Whole blood, over 2 ml, came from adult healthy volunteers. Cells were not sorted; total RNA input targeted 1 to 1000 ng.

The sequence was obtained from an adult in good health. Material for sequencing was blood. The gene calls are TRBV29-1 and TRBJ2-3, with 7 bases identical to TRBD1. In DNA form, the CDR3 reads TGCAGCGTAGGGGGCCCACCCACAGATACGCAGTATTTT. Encoded protein: CSVGGPPTDTQYF.